What follows describes a single T cell receptor beta chain. As yet, its antigen is unknown. It may be a read error: a sequence one base away is much more abundant. The germline gives CDR1 SGHAT, CDR2 FQNNGV. V lost 5 bases and J lost 6; bases outside the gene matches: 6. This CDR3 has 14 residues. Via MiXCR, TCRdb re-called the multiplex PCR reads, giving one row per CDR3 protein. The data show 84,000 or so distinct CDR3 sequences, about 27% seen once. Breast cancer patients provided tissue from their axillary draining lymph nodes. The data stem from a study of breast tumors, draining lymph nodes, adjacent tissues. Study-wide results and limits: Tumor T cell lymph node origin was a supported hypothesis, not proven. Compared with lymph nodes, tumors were less diverse; compared with nontumor tissue, more. Tumor and nontumor repertoires were significantly more similar in luminal-like than in basal-like breast cancer. The data were judged consistent with most tumor T cells coming from lymph node and expanding in tumor.

Sequences were obtained from axillary lymph node tissue. This TCR was sampled from a female donor with breast cancer. Some clones in this sample may be carry-over from other donors' samples. The chain links TRBV11-2 to TRBJ2-7; TRBD2 aligns across 11 bases. CDR3 bases: TGTGCCAGCAGCGTACCGGGACTAGCGGTCGAGCAGTACTTC. It yields the protein CASSVPGLAVEQYF.